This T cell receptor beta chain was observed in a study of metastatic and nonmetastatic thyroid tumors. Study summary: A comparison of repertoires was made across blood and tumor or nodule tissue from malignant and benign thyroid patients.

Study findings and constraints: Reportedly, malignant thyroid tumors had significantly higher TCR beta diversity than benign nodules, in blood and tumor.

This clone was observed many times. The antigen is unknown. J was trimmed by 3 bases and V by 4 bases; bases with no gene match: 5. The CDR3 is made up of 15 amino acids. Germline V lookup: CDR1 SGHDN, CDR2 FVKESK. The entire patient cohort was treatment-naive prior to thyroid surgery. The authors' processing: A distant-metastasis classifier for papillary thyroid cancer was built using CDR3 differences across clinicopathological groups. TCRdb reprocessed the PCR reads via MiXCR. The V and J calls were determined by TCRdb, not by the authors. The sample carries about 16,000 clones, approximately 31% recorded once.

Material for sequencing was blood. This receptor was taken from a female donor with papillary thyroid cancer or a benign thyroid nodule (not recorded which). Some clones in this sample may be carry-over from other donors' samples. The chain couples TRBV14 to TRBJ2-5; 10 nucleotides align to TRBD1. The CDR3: CASSRLGQGEETQYF. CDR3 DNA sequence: TGTGCCAGCAGCCGACTTGGACAGGGGGAAGAGACCCAGTACTTC.